These T cell receptor beta chains were read from a single sample in a study of T cells in localized non-small cell lung cancer. The protocol was immunoSEQ multiplex PCR, while the TCRdb copy is restricted to in-frame clones and leaves out a portion. The sample shows about 1,500 clones, over 20% of them seen only once. Sample: normal lung tissue next to the tumor, taken before any cancer treatment. The receptors come from a man aged 40 to 70 with stage II lung adenocarcinoma. Both conserved end residues are part of each CDR3. Each record gives: V gene, D gene, clone size, J gene, CDR3 DNA, CDR3 protein. The D gene is left open where the match is weak. A row's size may be missing; if present it is once, few, many or a size class.

V gene: TRBV6-8; D gene: -; clone size: few; J gene: TRBJ2-7; CDR3 DNA: TGTGCCAGCAGTTACGATGGGGAAGGCGAGCAGTACTTC; CDR3 protein: CASSYDGEGEQYF
V gene: TRBV5-1; D gene: -; clone size: -; J gene: TRBJ1-1; CDR3 DNA: TGCGCCAGCAGCTTGTCTCAGGGGTTAAGAACTGAAGCTTTCTTT; CDR3 protein: CASSLSQGLRTEAFF
V gene: TRBV12-2; D gene: -; clone size: few; J gene: TRBJ2-3; CDR3 DNA: TGTGCCAGTACGTCGACTAGCGGTAGCACAGATACGCAGTATTTT; CDR3 protein: CASTSTSGSTDTQYF
V gene: TRBV19; D gene: -; clone size: few; J gene: TRBJ1-3; CDR3 DNA: TGTGCCAGTAGTCCCTCCGACGTGGCCGGCATATATTTT; CDR3 protein: CASSPSDVAGIYF
V gene: TRBV1; D gene: -; clone size: -; J gene: TRBJ1-5; CDR3 DNA: TGCGCCAGCAGCCAAGAAAGTGATGCTGGTCAGCCCCAGCATTTT; CDR3 protein: CASSQESDAGQPQHF
V gene: TRBV19; D gene: TRBD1; clone size: -; J gene: TRBJ1-5; CDR3 DNA: TGTGCCAGTGTTAACAGGGGCTTTCAGCCCCAGCATTTT; CDR3 protein: CASVNRGFQPQHF
V gene: TRBV6-8; D gene: -; clone size: few; J gene: TRBJ1-4; CDR3 DNA: TGTGCCAGCAGCCCCGGTTACTCTAATGAAAAACTGTTTTTT; CDR3 protein: CASSPGYSNEKLFF
V gene: TRBV23-1; D gene: TRBD2; clone size: few; J gene: TRBJ2-5; CDR3 DNA: TGCGCCAGCAGCCAAGGGACTAGCGGGGGGGCAGAGACCCAGTACTTC; CDR3 protein: CASSQGTSGGAETQYF
V gene: TRBV28; D gene: -; clone size: few; J gene: TRBJ2-7; CDR3 DNA: TGTGCCAGCAGTTTAGGTGGGGTGAATCCCTACGAGCAGTACTTC; CDR3 protein: CASSLGGVNPYEQYF
V gene: TRBV29-1; D gene: -; clone size: -; J gene: TRBJ1-3; CDR3 DNA: TGCAGCGTTGCTCCTCGGGCCTCTGGAAACACCATATATTTT; CDR3 protein: CSVAPRASGNTIYF
V gene: TRBV18; D gene: -; clone size: -; J gene: TRBJ2-5; CDR3 DNA: TGTGCCAGCTCACCACGGTGGAGTAGCGACCTCAAGAAGACCCAGTACTTC; CDR3 protein: CASSPRWSSDLKKTQYF
V gene: TRBV15; D gene: TRBD1; clone size: few; J gene: TRBJ2-7; CDR3 DNA: TGTGCCACCAGCAGAGAAACAGGGGGCTACGAGCAGTACTTC; CDR3 protein: CATSRETGGYEQYF
V gene: TRBV7-4; D gene: -; clone size: few; J gene: TRBJ1-6; CDR3 DNA: TGTGCCAGCAGCGACGCGGGCAATTCACCCCTCCACTTT; CDR3 protein: CASSDAGNSPLHF
V gene: TRBV11-3; D gene: -; clone size: few; J gene: TRBJ1-3; CDR3 DNA: TGTGCCAGCAGCTTAGGGGTTTCTGGAAACACCATATATTTT; CDR3 protein: CASSLGVSGNTIYF
V gene: TRBV11-3; D gene: -; clone size: medium-sized; J gene: TRBJ1-1; CDR3 DNA: TGTGCCAGCACCAAAAGTGGCAGCCCTGGGTCGAACACTGAAGCTTTCTTT; CDR3 protein: CASTKSGSPGSNTEAFF
V gene: TRBV6-8; D gene: -; clone size: -; J gene: TRBJ2-1; CDR3 DNA: TGTGCCAGCAGTTCCAGGGGTGGGTCGGGAAATGAGCAGTTCTTC; CDR3 protein: CASSSRGGSGNEQFF
V gene: TRBV19; D gene: TRBD1; clone size: few; J gene: TRBJ1-5; CDR3 DNA: TGTGCCAGTAGTACCAGACAGGGGGTACGAAATCAGCCCCAGCATTTT; CDR3 protein: CASSTRQGVRNQPQHF
V gene: TRBV30; D gene: -; clone size: -; J gene: TRBJ1-2; CDR3 DNA: TGTGCCTGGAGGGGATCGGGGACGTATGGCTACACCTTC; CDR3 protein: CAWRGSGTYGYTF
V gene: TRBV30; D gene: -; clone size: -; J gene: TRBJ2-1; CDR3 DNA: TGTGCCTGGAGTGTGGGGATGGACAATGAGCAGTTCTTC; CDR3 protein: CAWSVGMDNEQFF
V gene: TRBV9; D gene: -; clone size: few; J gene: TRBJ1-1; CDR3 DNA: TGTGCCAGCAGCTTTCCCGGAAGGGAAGCTTTCTTT; CDR3 protein: CASSFPGREAFF
V gene: TRBV6-8; D gene: TRBD2; clone size: medium-sized; J gene: TRBJ2-1; CDR3 DNA: TGTGCCAGCAGTGCGGGAGAAAACAATGAGCAGTTCTTC; CDR3 protein: CASSAGENNEQFF
V gene: TRBV18; D gene: -; clone size: few; J gene: TRBJ1-6; CDR3 DNA: TGTGCCAGCTCAGAAGCGTGGCAGCAGAATTCACCCCTCCACTTT; CDR3 protein: CASSEAWQQNSPLHF
V gene: TRBV29-1; D gene: -; clone size: -; J gene: TRBJ1-2; CDR3 DNA: TGCAGCGTCGATGGATTCCCGGGACGGACAATTCCTAACTATGGCTACACCTTC; CDR3 protein: CSVDGFPGRTIPNYGYTF
V gene: TRBV4-1; D gene: -; clone size: few; J gene: TRBJ2-1; CDR3 DNA: TGCGCCAGCAGCCAAGGTCCGGGGAGAGATGAGCAGTTCTTC; CDR3 protein: CASSQGPGRDEQFF
V gene: TRBV4-1; D gene: -; clone size: few; J gene: TRBJ2-3; CDR3 DNA: TGCGCCAGCAGCCAGGCGCCCCGGAACGGGGCAGATACGCAGTATTTT; CDR3 protein: CASSQAPRNGADTQYF
V gene: TRBV11-3; D gene: -; clone size: -; J gene: TRBJ2-7; CDR3 DNA: TGTGCCAGCAGCCTTACACAGGGTCCTTACGAGCAGTACTTC; CDR3 protein: CASSLTQGPYEQYF
V gene: TRBV11-3; D gene: TRBD2; clone size: -; J gene: TRBJ2-3; CDR3 DNA: TGTGCCAGCCAATGGGGACTAGCGGGCACAGATACGCAGTATTTT; CDR3 protein: CASQWGLAGTDTQYF
V gene: TRBV2; D gene: -; clone size: medium-sized; J gene: TRBJ1-5; CDR3 DNA: TGTGCCAGCAGTGAAGAGGCGGGGAATCAGCCCCAGCATTTT; CDR3 protein: CASSEEAGNQPQHF